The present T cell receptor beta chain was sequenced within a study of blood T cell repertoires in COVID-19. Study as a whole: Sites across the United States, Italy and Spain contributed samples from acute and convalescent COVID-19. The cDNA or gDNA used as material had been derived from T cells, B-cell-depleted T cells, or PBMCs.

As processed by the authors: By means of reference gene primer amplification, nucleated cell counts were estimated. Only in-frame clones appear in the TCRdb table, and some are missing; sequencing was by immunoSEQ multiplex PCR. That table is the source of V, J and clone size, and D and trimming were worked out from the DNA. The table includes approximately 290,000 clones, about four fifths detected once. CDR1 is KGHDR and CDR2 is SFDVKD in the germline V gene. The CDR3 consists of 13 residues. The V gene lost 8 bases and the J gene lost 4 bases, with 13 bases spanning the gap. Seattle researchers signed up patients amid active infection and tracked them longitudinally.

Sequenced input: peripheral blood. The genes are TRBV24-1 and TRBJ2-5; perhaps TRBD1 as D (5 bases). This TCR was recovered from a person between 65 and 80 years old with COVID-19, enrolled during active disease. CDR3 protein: CATMGPTIETQYF. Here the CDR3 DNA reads TGTGCCACCATGGGGCCGACCATAGAGACCCAGTACTTC.